The next 13 T cell receptor beta chains were all read from a single sample in a study of early T cells in non-severe SARS-CoV-2 infection (dated by TCRdb to the early 2020s). To prepare the library, 5' RACE was applied. TCRdb names NextSeq 500 as the instrument used. Through fastp at Q25 and MiXCR, TCRdb rebuilt clones from the public reads, retaining in-frame beta chains. Each entry merges the rows of one CDR3 protein and shows their most common DNA and genes. The sample contains roughly 110,000 distinct CDR3 sequences, more than 9.5% of them found a single time. 7.6% of the sample is in the top ten clones. Sequencing was carried out using whole blood. The receptors originated from an adult who was a healthcare worker with PCR-confirmed SARS-CoV-2 infection or an uninfected control (not recorded which).

At least ten counts were recorded for this clonotype. This sequence joins TRBV10-1 and TRBJ2-3, with 11 bases lining up with TRBD2. Germline V gives CDR1 WNHNN, CDR2 SYGVQD (reference sequence). Trimming took 4 bases from V and 4 from J; bases not matched to a gene: 4. The length of the CDR3 is 15 residues. CDR3 in DNA: TGCGCCAGCAGTGCCACTAGCGGGAGCGCAGATACGCAGTATTTT. Amino acid sequence: CASSATSGSADTQYF.

This clonotype was seen ten or more times. The chain carries TRBV6-2 or TRBV6-3 and TRBJ1-5; a possible D gene is TRBD1 (6 bases). In germline, CDR1 is MNHEY, CDR2 SVGEGT. The CDR3 spans 15 residues. V was shortened by 2 bases and J by 6 bases, with 14 bases between the two germline ends. The DNA for the CDR3 is TGTGCCAGCAGTTACGGCAGGGGAGCAGGTCAGCCCCAGCATTTT. Translation gives CASSYGRGAGQPQHF.

The sample holds many counts of this clonotype. CDR3: CASSLGGNRGEQFF. The CDR3 bases are TGTGCCAGCAGTTTAGGTGGGAATCGGGGTGAGCAGTTCTTC. The chain has TRBV27 and TRBJ2-1; possibly TRBD2 for D (5 bases). The CDR3 is 14 amino acids. Germline assignment: CDR1 MNHEY and CDR2 SMNVEV (reference sequence). Trimming removed 2 bases from V and 9 bases from J, with 14 bases in between.

This clonotype was seen a handful of times. The V and J genes are TRBV27 and TRBJ2-5, with TRBD1 matching 12 bases. Germline-derived CDR1 and CDR2 are MNHEY and SMNVEV (reference sequence). V shed 4 bases, J shed 5 bases, and the junction held 2 bases outside the gene matches. The CDR3 spans 14 residues. The CDR3 DNA reads as TGTGCCAGCAGTTGGGACAGGGGGCTCGAGACCCAGTACTTC. Translated: CASSWDRGLETQYF.

This clonotype was detected ten times or more. The V gene is TRBV28, the J gene TRBJ2-3; TRBD2 might be the D (6 bases). The germline gives CDR1 MDHEN, CDR2 SYDVKM. CDR3 length equals 14 residues. Trimming cost V 4 bases and J 6 bases, with 14 bases left between them. In nucleotides, the CDR3 is TGTGCCAGCAGTTGGGGGACTTTTTCGGATACGCAGTATTTT. Its protein product is CASSWGTFSDTQYF.

In this sample, this clonotype turned up many times. The chain is built from TRBV28 and TRBJ2-2; maybe TRBD2 (5 bases). Trimming pared 3 bases from V and 3 bases from J, leaving 8 bases between. Germline CDR1 and CDR2: MDHEN and SYDVKM. This CDR3 spans 14 amino acids. CDR3: CASSLGGYTGELFF. The CDR3, as DNA: TGTGCCAGCAGTTTGGGCGGGTACACCGGGGAGCTGTTTTTT.

This chain uses TRBV15 with TRBJ2-7; a weak D match, TRBD1 (6 bases). The CDR3 covers 14 residues. The germline V gene has CDR1 LNHNV and CDR2 YYDKDF (reference sequence). V lost 0 bases, J lost 2 bases, and 8 bases lay in between. The CDR3 sequence: CATSRDRGPYEQYF. DNA of the CDR3: TGTGCCACCAGCAGAGACAGGGGACCCTACGAGCAGTACTTC. The whole variable domain, filled in from reference TRBV15 and TRBJ2-7, reads DAMVIQNPRYQVTQFGKPVTLSCSQTLNHNVMYWYQQKSSQAPKLLFHYYDKDFNNEADTPDNFQSRRPNTSFCFLDIRSPGLGDTAMYLCATSRDRGPYEQYFGPGTRLTVT.

The chain links TRBV18 to TRBJ2-1; TRBD1 agrees at 10 bases. V trimming: 4 bases; J trimming: 1 base; junction bases outside the gene matches: 4. This CDR3 contains 16 residues. Germline V gives CDR1 KGHSH, CDR2 LQKENI. CDR3 region: CASSLGQGGSYNEQFF. DNA for the CDR3: TGTGCCAGCTCACTCGGACAGGGGGGGTCCTACAATGAGCAGTTCTTC. The full variable domain, with the rest looked up from reference TRBV18 and TRBJ2-1, is NAGVMQNPRHLVRRRGQEARLRCSPMKGHSHVYWYRQLPEEGLKFMVYLQKENIIDESGMPKERFSAEFPKEGPSILRIQQVVRGDSAAYFCASSLGQGGSYNEQFFGPGTRLTVL.

Many counts were recorded for this clonotype. This sequence joins TRBV19 and TRBJ1-1; a weak D match, TRBD1 (5 bases). V was clipped by 3 bases and J by 1 base, with 9 bases between them. Germline assignment: CDR1 LNHDA and CDR2 SQIVND (reference sequence). This CDR3 comprises 14 residues. Here the CDR3 reads CASSIGAANTEAFF. In DNA form, the CDR3 reads TGTGCCAGTAGTATCGGGGCGGCGAACACTGAAGCTTTCTTT. The whole variable domain, filled in from reference TRBV19 and TRBJ1-1, reads DGGITQSPKYLFRKEGQNVTLSCEQNLNHDAMYWYRQDPGQGLRLIYYSQIVNDFQKGDIAEGYSVSREKKESFPLTVTSAQKNPTAFYLCASSIGAANTEAFFGQGTRLTVV.

This clonotype was seen more than once but under ten times. This chain uses TRBV19 with TRBJ1-2, with 7 positions matching TRBD1. The CDR3 length is 13 residues. Looked up from germline, CDR1 is LNHDA and CDR2 is SQIVND (reference sequence). The V and J ends lost 7 bases and 6 bases, in that order; junction bases with no gene match: 8. The CDR3 DNA reads TGTGCCAGTAAGGGCAGGGGGAGTAATGGCTACACCTTC. Its translation is CASKGRGSNGYTF. Looking up the rest from reference TRBV19 and TRBJ1-2 gives the full variable domain: DGGITQSPKYLFRKEGQNVTLSCEQNLNHDAMYWYRQDPGQGLRLIYYSQIVNDFQKGDIAEGYSVSREKKESFPLTVTSAQKNPTAFYLCASKGRGSNGYTFGSGTRLTVV.

This clonotype was seen only a few times. V usage is TRBV6-4 and J usage is TRBJ2-2; no reliable D call. V was trimmed by 10 bases and J by 4 bases, leaving 16 bases between them. CDR3 length equals 14 residues. CDR1 and CDR2 from the germline V gene are MRHNA and SNTAGT. The CDR3 loop reads CATRSLASTGELFF. The CDR3 nucleotides are TGTGCCACCCGGTCTCTTGCGTCCACCGGGGAGCTGTTTTTT.

This clonotype was observed a handful of times. The chain links TRBV24-1 to TRBJ2-5; weak D call: TRBD2 (6 bases). V lost 9 bases, J lost 4 bases, and 11 bases lay in between. The CDR3 spans 12 residues. The germline CDR1 and CDR2 sequences are KGHDR and SFDVKD. CDR3 residues: CATGGFGETQYF. The CDR3 nucleotides read TGTGCCACCGGAGGGTTCGGAGAGACCCAGTACTTC.

This clonotype has a handful of counts. The V and J genes are TRBV28 and TRBJ2-3; D might be TRBD2 (6 bases). Germline V gene sequence: CDR1 MDHEN, CDR2 SYDVKM. The CDR3 runs to 14 residues. The V end lost 3 bases, the J end lost 5 bases, and 12 bases lay between the germline ends. CDR3 DNA sequence: TGTGCCAGCAGTTTCGAGACGGGAGAAGATACGCAGTATTTT. It specifies CASSFETGEDTQYF.